The next 22 T cell receptor beta chains were all read from a single sample in a study of blood T cell repertoires in COVID-19. The assay was immunoSEQ multiplex PCR, and TCRdb's table has in-frame clones only and misses some. Here the sample spans 55,000 to 70,000 clones, about 83% being singletons. The specimen sequenced was peripheral blood. These receptors were collected from a woman of 80 years or more with acute or convalescent COVID-19.

The J gene is TRBJ2-1, the V gene TRBV6-2 or TRBV6-3, with D perhaps TRBD2 (5 bases). Germline V lookup: CDR1 MNHEY, CDR2 SVGEGT. Trimming took 2 bases from V and 9 from J, leaving 8 bases between them. The CDR3 runs to 12 residues. The CDR3 DNA follows: TGTGCCAGCAGTTACCAGAGGGTTGAGCAGTTCTTC. It translates to CASSYQRVEQFF.

The CDR3 DNA follows: TGTGCCACCAGTGATTTCAAGGAGGGGGCCGCAGATACGCAGTATTTT. This sequence encodes CATSDFKEGAADTQYF. The V gene is TRBV24-1, the J gene TRBJ2-3; tentative D call: TRBD1 (7 bases). Between the trimmed V and J ends, which lost 1 base and 4 bases, there was a span of 14 bases. Germline CDR1 is KGHDR and CDR2 is SFDVKD. CDR3 length: 16 amino acids.

The genes are TRBV2 and TRBJ1-1; TRBD1 matches 8 bases. Germline V gene data show CDR1 as SNHLY and CDR2 as FYNNEI. Trimming at V came to 5 bases and at J to 5 bases, leaving 7 bases not matched to a gene. The CDR3 is 14 amino acids. In DNA form, the CDR3 reads TGTGCCAGCAGTCCGACAGGGGAGAGGACTGAAGCTTTCTTT. This gives the protein CASSPTGERTEAFF.

V is TRBV19 and J is TRBJ1-2; 10 bases fit TRBD1. In germline, CDR1 is LNHDA, CDR2 SQIVND (reference sequence). The CDR3 extends over 16 amino acids. V gave up 9 bases and J gave up 4 bases; unmatched junction bases: 14. CDR3 protein: CASPYRDRGVSYGYTF. CDR3 DNA: TGTGCCAGCCCTTACCGGGACAGGGGAGTCAGCTATGGCTACACCTTC. Together with reference TRBV19 and TRBJ1-2, the CDR3 gives the full variable domain: DGGITQSPKYLFRKEGQNVTLSCEQNLNHDAMYWYRQDPGQGLRLIYYSQIVNDFQKGDIAEGYSVSREKKESFPLTVTSAQKNPTAFYLCASPYRDRGVSYGYTFGSGTRLTVV.

This chain connects TRBV6-5 to TRBJ2-3; D unclear. The V gene's germline CDR1 is MNHEY and CDR2 SVGAGI. Trimming stripped 6 bases from V and 2 bases from J, with 9 bases between. The CDR3 is 13 amino acids. Here the CDR3 DNA reads TGTGCCAGCAGCCGTCCTAACACAGATACGCAGTATTTT. Residues: CASSRPNTDTQYF.

This clone has just a few counts. This sequence joins TRBV9 and TRBJ2-7; D gene uncertain. This CDR3 has 14 residues. Per the germline V gene, CDR1 is SGDLS and CDR2 is YYNGEE. V was shortened by 0 bases and J by 0 bases, with 7 bases between the two germline ends. CDR3 loop: CASSVGSGSYEQYF. CDR3 bases: TGTGCCAGCAGCGTAGGGTCAGGCTCCTACGAGCAGTACTTC. The full variable domain, in which reference TRBV9 and TRBJ2-7 provide the parts outside the CDR3, is DSGVTQTPKHLITATGQRVTLRCSPRSGDLSVYWYQQSLDQGLQFLIQYYNGEERAKGNILERFSAQQFPDLHSELNLSSLELGDSALYFCASSVGSGSYEQYFGPGTRLTVT.

The genes are TRBV27 and TRBJ2-4; 8 bases fit TRBD1. Per the germline V gene, CDR1 is MNHEY and CDR2 is SMNVEV (reference sequence). The trim removed 6 bases at V and 3 bases at J, leaving 7 bases unmatched. This CDR3 comprises 15 residues. CDR3 sequence: CASSATTGGKNIQYF. The DNA of the CDR3 is TGTGCCAGCAGCGCCACAACAGGGGGCAAAAACATTCAGTACTTC.

For the CDR3, the DNA is TGTGCCAGCAGCTTACGCTCAGGGAATGAGCAGTTCTTC. Its protein product is CASSLRSGNEQFF. V usage is TRBV3-1 (or the pseudogene TRBV3-2) and J usage is TRBJ2-1, with a tentative D call TRBD1 (5 bases). The CDR3 totals 13 residues. Germline assignment: CDR1 LGHDT and CDR2 YNNKEL (reference sequence). Trimming pared 5 bases from V and 7 bases from J, leaving 12 bases between.

J is TRBJ1-2 and V is TRBV30; no clear D. The CDR3 has 13 residues. V lost 2 bases, J lost 4 bases, and 11 bases lay in between. CDR1 is GTSNPN, CDR2 SVGIG, per germline (reference sequence). The CDR3 coding sequence is TGTGCCTGGAGTTCCGGGAACCTCTATGGCTACACCTTC. This sequence encodes CAWSSGNLYGYTF.

On this clone itself: Other DNA sequences within the sample encode an identical CDR3. This chain joins TRBV4-1 and TRBJ1-3; D is possibly TRBD1 (6 bases). The CDR3 spans 15 residues. V was trimmed by 3 bases and J by 4 bases, leaving 13 bases between them. Germline V gives CDR1 MGHRA, CDR2 YSYEKL. CDR3 loop: CASSQGGQGGNTIYF. The CDR3 region has the DNA TGCGCCAGCAGCCAGGGGGGGCAGGGGGGAAACACCATATATTTT.

The CDR3: CASSQPSGGPTINNEQFF. The CDR3 DNA follows: TGTGCCAGCAGCCAACCCAGCGGGGGGCCCACAATTAACAATGAGCAGTTCTTC. This rearrangement joins TRBV3-1 (or the pseudogene TRBV3-2) to TRBJ2-1; 9 positions match TRBD2. Germline CDR1 reads LGHDT; CDR2 reads YNNKEL (reference sequence). The V gene end was trimmed by 2 bases and the J gene end by 5 bases; junction bases not matched to a gene: 13. This CDR3 spans 18 amino acids.

The rearrangement uses TRBV5-1 and TRBJ1-4; the D is unclear. From germline, CDR1 is SGHRS and CDR2 YFSETQ. The CDR3 length is 15 residues. Between the trimmed V and J ends, which lost 0 bases and 6 bases, there was a span of 12 bases. The CDR3: CASSLGGVRDEKLFF. The CDR3 DNA follows: TGCGCCAGCAGCTTGGGCGGGGTGCGGGATGAAAAACTGTTTTTT.

The chain has TRBV6-5 and TRBJ1-2; tentative D call: TRBD1 (5 bases). This CDR3 has 14 amino acids. Deletions cut 6 bases from V and 2 bases from J, with 13 bases between. Germline CDR1 reads MNHEY; CDR2 reads SVGAGI. CDR3 DNA: TGTGCCAGCAGCCGCTGGGAGGGGAACTATGGCTACACCTTC. It translates to CASSRWEGNYGYTF.

The gene calls are TRBV19 and TRBJ2-1; possibly TRBD2 for D (6 bases). The CDR3 extends over 15 amino acids. Germline CDR1 reads LNHDA; CDR2 reads SQIVND (reference sequence). The V and J ends lost 1 base and 6 bases respectively, with 13 bases between them. CDR3 in amino acids: CASSIVSVRGNEQFF. The CDR3 DNA sequence: TGTGCCAGTAGTATAGTTTCCGTGCGGGGCAATGAGCAGTTCTTC.

This clone occurred a few times. This chain links TRBV28 with TRBJ1-2; TRBD1 aligns across 8 bases. The CDR3 is 15 residues long. Germline CDR1 MDHEN, CDR2 SYDVKM. The V segment lost 6 bases and the J segment 3 bases; nucleotides outside the gene matches: 9. CDR3 residues: CASSQRTGPYYGYTF. The CDR3 nucleotides read TGTGCCAGCAGCCAAAGGACAGGGCCTTACTATGGCTACACCTTC.

This clone was seen just once. The rearrangement uses TRBV12-3 or TRBV12-4 and TRBJ1-2; D is uncertain. V was clipped by 5 bases and J by 2 bases, with 9 bases between them. There are 13 residues in the CDR3. The CDR3 is CASSPERNYGYTF. The CDR3 DNA is TGTGCCAGCAGTCCCGAGCGGAACTATGGCTACACCTTC.

This clone was recorded once. This rearrangement joins TRBV11-2 to TRBJ1-1, with unresolved D. The CDR3 runs 13 residues. Per germline, CDR1 SGHAT and CDR2 FQNNGV. Trimming left V 3 bases short and J 1 base short, with 6 bases between. The CDR3 nucleotides read TGTGCCAGCAGCTTGGGCAGGAACACTGAAGCTTTCTTT. As protein: CASSLGRNTEAFF.

This rearrangement joins TRBV21-1 to TRBJ2-5; the D call TRBD2 from the table was never checked on the DNA. TRBV21-1 is listed as a pseudogene. The CDR3 has 14 residues. As DNA, the CDR3 is TGTGCCAGCAGCAGGCTAGCGGGAGGAGAGACCCAGTACTTC. It encodes CASSRLAGGETQYF.

The V call is TRBV5-6, the J call TRBJ1-1, with TRBD1 as a possible D gene (5 bases). The CDR3 sequence is 14 residues long. Germline V gene sequence: CDR1 SGHDT, CDR2 YYEEEE. Trimming cost V 2 bases and J 8 bases, with 16 bases left between them. CDR3 protein: CASSLWGRDPEAFF. DNA of the CDR3: TGTGCCAGCAGCTTATGGGGGAGGGACCCCGAAGCTTTCTTT.

This chain joins TRBV7-9 and TRBJ2-2; 11 bases line up with TRBD2. CDR3 length: 17 amino acids. With 7 bases clipped from V and 4 bases from J, the junction kept 11 bases outside the gene matches. Germline loops: CDR1 SEHNR, CDR2 FQNEAQ (reference sequence). CDR3 sequence: CASTGSQGLAVTGELFF. The CDR3 DNA sequence: TGTGCCAGCACCGGGAGCCAGGGACTAGCGGTCACCGGGGAGCTGTTTTTT. Filled out from reference TRBV7-9 and TRBJ2-2, the complete variable domain reads DTGVSQNPRHKITKRGQNVTFRCDPISEHNRLYWYRQTLGQGPEFLTYFQNEAQLEKSRLLSDRFSAERPKGSFSTLEIQRTEQGDSAMYLCASTGSQGLAVTGELFFGEGSRLTVL.

This clone was observed a handful of times. The V call is TRBV3-1 (or the pseudogene TRBV3-2), the J call TRBJ1-2; 11 bases are shared with TRBD1. The CDR3 length is 15 residues. The germline V gene encodes CDR1 LGHDT and CDR2 YNNKEL (reference sequence). J was trimmed by 4 bases and V by 6 bases; bases with no gene match: 7. The CDR3 DNA is TGTGCCAGCAGTCGTGAGGGACAGGGGGTCTATGGCTACACCTTC. It is translated as CASSREGQGVYGYTF.

The chain employs TRBV27 and TRBJ2-7; D remains unclear. This CDR3 is built from 14 residues. Trimming took 2 bases from V and 5 from J, leaving 13 bases between them. Germline V gives CDR1 MNHEY, CDR2 SMNVEV (reference sequence). The CDR3 region has the DNA TGTGCCAGCAGTTTAGGTGGTAGCTTCCACGAGCAGTACTTC. Amino acid sequence: CASSLGGSFHEQYF.